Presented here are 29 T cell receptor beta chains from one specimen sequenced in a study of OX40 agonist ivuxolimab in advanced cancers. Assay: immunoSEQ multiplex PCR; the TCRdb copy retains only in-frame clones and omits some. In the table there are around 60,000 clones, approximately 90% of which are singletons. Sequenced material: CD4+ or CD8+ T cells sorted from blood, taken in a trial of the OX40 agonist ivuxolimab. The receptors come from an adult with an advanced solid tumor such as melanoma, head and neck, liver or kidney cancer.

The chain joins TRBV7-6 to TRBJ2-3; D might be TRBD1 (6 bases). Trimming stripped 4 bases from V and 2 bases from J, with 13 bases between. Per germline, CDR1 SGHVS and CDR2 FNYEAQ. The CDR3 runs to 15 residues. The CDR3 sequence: CASSYQDSFTDTQYF. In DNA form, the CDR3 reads TGTGCCAGCAGCTACCAGGACAGCTTCACAGATACGCAGTATTTT. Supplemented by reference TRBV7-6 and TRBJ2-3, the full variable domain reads GAGVSQSPRYKVTKRGQDVALRCDPISGHVSLYWYRQALGQGPEFLTYFNYEAQQDKSGLPNDRFSAERPEGSISTLTIQRTEQRDSAMYRCASSYQDSFTDTQYFGPGTRLTVL.

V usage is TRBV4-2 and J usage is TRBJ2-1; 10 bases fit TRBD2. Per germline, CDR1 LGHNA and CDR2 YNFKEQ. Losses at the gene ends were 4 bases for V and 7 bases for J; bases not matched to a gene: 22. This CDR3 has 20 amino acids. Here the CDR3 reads CASSPMWISPSGSPRNEQFF. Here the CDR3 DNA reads TGTGCCAGCAGCCCCATGTGGATAAGCCCTAGCGGGAGTCCCCGGAATGAGCAGTTCTTC.

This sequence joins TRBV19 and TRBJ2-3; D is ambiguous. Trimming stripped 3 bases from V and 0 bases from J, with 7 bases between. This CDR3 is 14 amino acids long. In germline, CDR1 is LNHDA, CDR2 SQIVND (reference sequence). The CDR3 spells CASSIQASTDTQYF. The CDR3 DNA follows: TGTGCCAGTAGTATTCAGGCTAGCACAGATACGCAGTATTTT.

CDR3 in amino acids: CASLQGAGYEQYF. The CDR3 DNA reads TGTGCCAGCCTACAGGGGGCGGGCTACGAGCAGTACTTC. V is TRBV7-9 and J is TRBJ2-7; 9 positions agree with TRBD1. V shed 8 bases and J 3 bases; nucleotides not matched to a gene: 5. Germline V gene lookup returns CDR1 SEHNR and CDR2 FQNEAQ (reference sequence). This CDR3 contains 13 residues.

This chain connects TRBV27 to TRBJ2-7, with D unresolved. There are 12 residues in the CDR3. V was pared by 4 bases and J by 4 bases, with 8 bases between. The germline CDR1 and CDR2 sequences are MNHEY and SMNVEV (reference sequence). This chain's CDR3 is CASSSGLYEQYF. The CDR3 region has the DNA TGTGCCAGCAGTTCGGGTCTTTACGAGCAGTACTTC.

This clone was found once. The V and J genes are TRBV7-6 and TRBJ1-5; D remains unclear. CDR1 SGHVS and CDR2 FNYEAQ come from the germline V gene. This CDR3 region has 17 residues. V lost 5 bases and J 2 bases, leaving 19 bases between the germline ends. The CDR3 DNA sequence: TGTGCCAGCAGCCCAGAAACCGGGGAGTCGCGCAATCAGCCCCAGCATTTT. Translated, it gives CASSPETGESRNQPQHF.

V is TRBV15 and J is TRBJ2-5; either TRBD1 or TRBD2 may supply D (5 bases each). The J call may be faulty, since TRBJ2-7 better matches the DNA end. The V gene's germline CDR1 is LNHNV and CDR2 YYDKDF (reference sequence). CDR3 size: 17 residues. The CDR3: CATSTGRLGVASYEQYF. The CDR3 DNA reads TGTGCCACCAGCACGGGCCGCCTGGGGGTGGCCTCCTACGAGCAGTACTTC.

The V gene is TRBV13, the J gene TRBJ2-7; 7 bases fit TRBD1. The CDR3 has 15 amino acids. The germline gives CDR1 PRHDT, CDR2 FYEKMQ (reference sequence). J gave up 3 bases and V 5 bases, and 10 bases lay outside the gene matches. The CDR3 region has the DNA TGTGCCAGCAGCCTAAAAGGACAGGAGCACTACGAGCAGTACTTC. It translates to CASSLKGQEHYEQYF.

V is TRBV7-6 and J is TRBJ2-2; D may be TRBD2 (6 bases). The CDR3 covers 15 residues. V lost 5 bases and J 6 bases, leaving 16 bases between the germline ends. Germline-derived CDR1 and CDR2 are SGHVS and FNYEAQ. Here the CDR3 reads CASSLPTSHPGELFF. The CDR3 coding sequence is TGTGCCAGCAGCCTTCCGACTAGTCATCCCGGGGAGCTGTTTTTT.

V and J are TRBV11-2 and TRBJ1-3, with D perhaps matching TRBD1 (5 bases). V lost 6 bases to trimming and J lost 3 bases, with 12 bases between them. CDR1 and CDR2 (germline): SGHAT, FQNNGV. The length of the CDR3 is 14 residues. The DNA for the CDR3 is TGTGCCAGCAGGACCGGGACCCTTGGAAACACCATATATTTT. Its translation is CASRTGTLGNTIYF.

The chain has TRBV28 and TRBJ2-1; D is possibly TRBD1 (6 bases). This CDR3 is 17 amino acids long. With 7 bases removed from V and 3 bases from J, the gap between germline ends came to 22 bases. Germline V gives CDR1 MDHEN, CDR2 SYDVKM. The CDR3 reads CASTVGLAGAGYNEQFF. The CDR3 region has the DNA TGTGCCAGCACCGTTGGGTTGGCAGGGGCAGGCTACAATGAGCAGTTCTTC.

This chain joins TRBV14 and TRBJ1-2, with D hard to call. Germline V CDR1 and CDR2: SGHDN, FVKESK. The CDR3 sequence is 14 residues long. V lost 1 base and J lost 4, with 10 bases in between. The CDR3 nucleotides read TGTGCCAGCAGCCAAGGTTGGTCCATCTATGGCTACACCTTC. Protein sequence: CASSQGWSIYGYTF.

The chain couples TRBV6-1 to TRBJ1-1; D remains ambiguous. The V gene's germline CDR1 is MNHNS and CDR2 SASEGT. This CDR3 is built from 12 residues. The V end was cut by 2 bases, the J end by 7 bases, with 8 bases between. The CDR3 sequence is CASSEMGFEAFF. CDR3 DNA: TGTGCCAGCAGTGAAATGGGGTTTGAAGCTTTCTTT.

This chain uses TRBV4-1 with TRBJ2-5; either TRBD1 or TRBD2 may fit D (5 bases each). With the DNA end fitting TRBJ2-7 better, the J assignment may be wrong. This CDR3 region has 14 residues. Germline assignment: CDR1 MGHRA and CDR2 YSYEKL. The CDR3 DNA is TGCGCCAGCAGCCAGCCCGGGGCAGCCTACGAGCAGTACTTC. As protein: CASSQPGAAYEQYF.

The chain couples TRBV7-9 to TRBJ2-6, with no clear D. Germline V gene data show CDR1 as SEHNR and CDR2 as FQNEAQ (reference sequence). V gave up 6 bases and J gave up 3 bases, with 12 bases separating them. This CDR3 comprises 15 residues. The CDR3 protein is CASSLLPDGANVLTF. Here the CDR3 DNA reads TGTGCCAGCAGTTTACTCCCGGATGGGGCCAACGTCCTGACTTTC. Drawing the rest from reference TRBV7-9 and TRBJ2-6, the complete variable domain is DTGVSQNPRHKITKRGQNVTFRCDPISEHNRLYWYRQTLGQGPEFLTYFQNEAQLEKSRLLSDRFSAERPKGSFSTLEIQRTEQGDSAMYLCASSLLPDGANVLTFGAGSRLTVL.

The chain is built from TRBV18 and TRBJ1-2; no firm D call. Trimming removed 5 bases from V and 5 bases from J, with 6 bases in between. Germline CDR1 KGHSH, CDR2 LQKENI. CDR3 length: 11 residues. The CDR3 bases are TGTGCCAGCTCATTGGATTATGGCTACACCTTC. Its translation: CASSLDYGYTF. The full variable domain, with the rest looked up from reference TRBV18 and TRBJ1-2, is NAGVMQNPRHLVRRRGQEARLRCSPMKGHSHVYWYRQLPEEGLKFMVYLQKENIIDESGMPKERFSAEFPKEGPSILRIQQVVRGDSAAYFCASSLDYGYTFGSGTRLTVV.

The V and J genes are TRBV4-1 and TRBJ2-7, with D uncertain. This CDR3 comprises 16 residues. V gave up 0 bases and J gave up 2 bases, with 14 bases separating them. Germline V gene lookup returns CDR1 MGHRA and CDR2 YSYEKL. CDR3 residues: CASSQDGWQTTYEQYF. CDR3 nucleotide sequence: TGCGCCAGCAGCCAAGATGGGTGGCAGACCACCTACGAGCAGTACTTC.

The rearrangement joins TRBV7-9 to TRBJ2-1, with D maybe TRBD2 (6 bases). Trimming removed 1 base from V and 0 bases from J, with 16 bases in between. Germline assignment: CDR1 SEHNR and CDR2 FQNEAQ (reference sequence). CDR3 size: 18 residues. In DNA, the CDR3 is TGTGCCAGCAGCTTAGTGTCATTAGCGGCCCTCTCCTACAATGAGCAGTTCTTC. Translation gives CASSLVSLAALSYNEQFF.

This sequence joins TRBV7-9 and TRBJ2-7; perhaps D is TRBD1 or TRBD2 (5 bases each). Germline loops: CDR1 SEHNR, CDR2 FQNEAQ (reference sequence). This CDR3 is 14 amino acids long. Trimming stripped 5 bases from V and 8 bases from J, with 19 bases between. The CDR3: CASSGDGGPVQQYF. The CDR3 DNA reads TGTGCCAGCAGCGGGGACGGTGGTCCCGTCCAGCAGTACTTC.

The chain's CDR3 is CASSTEGAHIDEQFF. For the CDR3, the DNA is TGTGCCAGCAGCACGGAGGGGGCGCATATCGATGAGCAGTTCTTC. The chain couples TRBV9 to TRBJ2-1, with D maybe TRBD1 (7 bases). Germline V CDR1 and CDR2: SGDLS, YYNGEE. Trimming cost V 4 bases and J 8 bases, with 19 bases left between them. There are 15 residues in the CDR3.

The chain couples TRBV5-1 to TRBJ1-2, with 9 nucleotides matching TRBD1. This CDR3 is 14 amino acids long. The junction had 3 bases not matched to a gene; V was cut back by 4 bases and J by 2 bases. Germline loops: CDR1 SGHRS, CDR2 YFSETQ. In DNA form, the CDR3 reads TGCGCCAGCAGCGCCGGACAGGGGAACTATGGCTACACCTTC. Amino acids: CASSAGQGNYGYTF.

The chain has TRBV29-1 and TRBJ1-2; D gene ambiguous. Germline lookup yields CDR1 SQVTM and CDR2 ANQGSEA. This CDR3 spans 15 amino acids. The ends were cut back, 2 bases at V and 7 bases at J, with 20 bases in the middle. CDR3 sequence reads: CSVEFETPSGGGYTF. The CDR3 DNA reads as TGCAGCGTTGAATTCGAGACACCCAGCGGAGGTGGCTACACCTTC.

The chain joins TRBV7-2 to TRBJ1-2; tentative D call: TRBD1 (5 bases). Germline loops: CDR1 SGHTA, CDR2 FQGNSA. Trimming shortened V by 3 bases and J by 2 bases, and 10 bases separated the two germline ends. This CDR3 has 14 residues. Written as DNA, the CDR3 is TGTGCCAGCAGCTTGGGGACTTCGAACTATGGCTACACCTTC. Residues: CASSLGTSNYGYTF.

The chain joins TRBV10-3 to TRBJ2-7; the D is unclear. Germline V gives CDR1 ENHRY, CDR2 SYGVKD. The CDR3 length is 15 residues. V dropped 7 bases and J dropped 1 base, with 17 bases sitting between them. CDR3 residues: CAINLPASRSYEQYF. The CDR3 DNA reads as TGTGCCATCAATCTTCCAGCGTCCAGGTCCTACGAGCAGTACTTC.

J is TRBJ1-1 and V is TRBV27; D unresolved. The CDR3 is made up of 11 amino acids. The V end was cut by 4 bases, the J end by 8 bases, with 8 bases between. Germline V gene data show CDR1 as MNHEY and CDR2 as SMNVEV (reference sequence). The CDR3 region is CASSSGGEAFF. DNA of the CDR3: TGTGCCAGCAGTTCGGGAGGAGAAGCTTTCTTT.

CDR3 amino acids: CASSKLGAGETQYF. DNA of the CDR3: TGTGCCAGTAGTAAATTGGGGGCAGGAGAGACCCAGTACTTC. The V gene is TRBV19, the J gene TRBJ2-5; D perhaps matches TRBD1 (6 bases). This CDR3 comprises 14 residues. The germline V gene has CDR1 LNHDA and CDR2 SQIVND (reference sequence). Deletions cut 4 bases from V and 4 bases from J, with 13 bases between. Based on the CDR3 plus reference TRBV19 and TRBJ2-5, the full variable domain is DGGITQSPKYLFRKEGQNVTLSCEQNLNHDAMYWYRQDPGQGLRLIYYSQIVNDFQKGDIAEGYSVSREKKESFPLTVTSAQKNPTAFYLCASSKLGAGETQYFGPGTRLLVL.

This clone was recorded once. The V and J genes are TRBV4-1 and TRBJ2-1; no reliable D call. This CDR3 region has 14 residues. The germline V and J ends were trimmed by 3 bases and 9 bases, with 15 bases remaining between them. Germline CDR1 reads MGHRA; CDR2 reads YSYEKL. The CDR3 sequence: CASSHRNDGSEQFF. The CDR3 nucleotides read TGCGCCAGCAGCCATAGAAACGACGGGTCTGAGCAGTTCTTC.

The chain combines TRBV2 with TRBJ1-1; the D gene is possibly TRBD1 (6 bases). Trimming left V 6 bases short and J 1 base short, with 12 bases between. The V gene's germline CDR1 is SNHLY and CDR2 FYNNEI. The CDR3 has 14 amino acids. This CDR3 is CASRDRLQNTEAFF. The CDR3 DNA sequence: TGTGCCAGCAGGGACAGACTCCAGAACACTGAAGCTTTCTTT. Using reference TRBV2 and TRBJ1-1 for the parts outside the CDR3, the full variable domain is EPEVTQTPSHQVTQMGQEVILRCVPISNHLYFYWYRQILGQKVEFLVSFYNNEISEKSEIFDDQFSVERPDGSNFTLKIRSTKLEDSAMYFCASRDRLQNTEAFFGQGTRLTVV.

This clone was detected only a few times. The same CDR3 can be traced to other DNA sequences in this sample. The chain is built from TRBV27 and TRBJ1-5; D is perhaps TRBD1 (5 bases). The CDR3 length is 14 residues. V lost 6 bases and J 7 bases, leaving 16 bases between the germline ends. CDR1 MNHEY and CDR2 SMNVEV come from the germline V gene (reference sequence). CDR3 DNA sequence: TGTGCCAGCAGCCCTCTGGGGGGGAACCAGCCCCAGCATTTT. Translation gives CASSPLGGNQPQHF.